The 16 T cell receptor beta chains presented below share a single source sample, sequenced in a study of OX40 agonist ivuxolimab in advanced cancers. Receptor libraries were prepared by the immunoSEQ multiplex PCR assay. TCRdb's version of the immuneACCESS table is confined to in-frame rearrangements and falls short of the full clone set. An unresolved V gene accounts for under half of the shortfall where checked; the remainder is of unknown origin. The table for this sample lists fewer than 85,000 clones; roughly 80% of them were counted only once. Approximately 0.78% of the sample goes to the ten largest clones. The sample here was CD4+ or CD8+ T cells sorted from blood, taken in a trial of the OX40 agonist ivuxolimab. The receptor source for this set is an adult with an advanced solid tumor such as melanoma, head and neck, liver or kidney cancer.

The chain joins TRBV9 to TRBJ2-7; 7 positions agree with TRBD1. This CDR3 is built from 13 residues. V was pared by 4 bases and J by 3 bases, with 4 bases of the junction left unmatched. Germline loops: CDR1 SGDLS, CDR2 YYNGEE. In nucleotides, the CDR3 is TGTGCCAGCAGCAAGGGGACAGACTACGAGCAGTACTTC. The encoded protein is CASSKGTDYEQYF.

This chain connects TRBV10-3 to TRBJ2-7, with D tentatively TRBD2 (6 bases). The ends were cut back, 10 bases at V and 1 base at J, with 23 bases in the middle. The CDR3 contains 16 residues. The germline CDR1 and CDR2 sequences are ENHRY and SYGVKD. The CDR3 sequence: CATGRGPSQGSYEQYF. The CDR3, as DNA: TGTGCCACCGGGCGGGGTCCCAGTCAAGGATCCTACGAGCAGTACTTC.

The gene calls are TRBV5-1 and TRBJ2-1, with 9 bases aligning to TRBD2. The CDR3 is 19 residues long. J gave up 7 bases and V 4 bases, and 21 bases lay outside the gene matches. Germline V gives CDR1 SGHRS, CDR2 YFSETQ. The CDR3 DNA reads TGCGCCAGCAGCGCCCGTACCTTGACGGCGGGGGGGCCGGGTAATGAGCAGTTCTTC. This encodes CASSARTLTAGGPGNEQFF.

The rearrangement joins TRBV30 to TRBJ1-4; possibly TRBD1 for D (6 bases). The CDR3 runs 14 residues. In germline, CDR1 is GTSNPN, CDR2 SVGIG (reference sequence). The ends were cut back, 1 base at V and 8 bases at J, with 14 bases in the middle. The CDR3 reads CAWSGTGRGEKLFF. The CDR3 nucleotides read TGTGCCTGGAGTGGTACAGGGCGTGGGGAAAAACTGTTTTTT.

This clone appeared once. The CDR3 nucleotides are TGTGCCAGCAGCTTAGCGCCGGCGGGTAGCGGCGAGCAGTACTTC. Protein: CASSLAPAGSGEQYF. This chain links TRBV7-2 with TRBJ2-7; maybe TRBD2 (6 bases). The V end lost 0 bases, the J end lost 6 bases, and 15 bases lay between the germline ends. CDR1 SGHTA and CDR2 FQGNSA come from the germline V gene. This CDR3 is 15 amino acids long. Based on the CDR3 plus reference TRBV7-2 and TRBJ2-7, the full variable domain is GAGVSQSPSNKVTEKGKDVELRCDPISGHTALYWYRQSLGQGLEFLIYFQGNSAPDKSGLPSDRFSAERTGGSVSTLTIQRTQQEDSAVYLCASSLAPAGSGEQYFGPGTRLTVT.

V and J are TRBV7-2 and TRBJ1-6; D is unresolved. The CDR3 consists of 14 residues. V dropped 5 bases and J dropped 6 bases, with 11 bases sitting between them. Germline CDR1 and CDR2: SGHTA and FQGNSA. The CDR3 sequence: CASSPRAFNSPLHF. In DNA, the CDR3 is TGTGCCAGCAGCCCAAGGGCCTTTAATTCACCCCTCCACTTT.

The chain has TRBV5-1 and TRBJ2-5, with a weak D call TRBD1 (5 bases). The ends were cut back, 3 bases at V and 1 base at J, with 10 bases in the middle. This CDR3 is 14 amino acids long. Germline V gene lookup returns CDR1 SGHRS and CDR2 YFSETQ. CDR3: CASSYSGPQETQYF. The CDR3 region has the DNA TGCGCCAGCAGCTACTCAGGGCCCCAAGAGACCCAGTACTTC.

The rearrangement joins TRBV7-3 to TRBJ2-2; the D call may be TRBD1 or TRBD2 (5 bases each). The CDR3 loop spans 16 amino acids. V dropped 5 bases and J dropped 0 bases, with 13 bases sitting between them. The germline V gene encodes CDR1 SGHTA and CDR2 FQGTGA. The chain's CDR3 is CASSTTGTTNTGELFF. The CDR3 DNA follows: TGTGCCAGCAGCACCACCGGGACGACGAACACCGGGGAGCTGTTTTTT.

The J gene is TRBJ2-2, the V gene TRBV5-1, with 14 bases lining up with TRBD2. This CDR3 region has 16 residues. CDR1 SGHRS and CDR2 YFSETQ come from the germline V gene. The V segment lost 4 bases and the J segment 4 bases; nucleotides outside the gene matches: 3. The CDR3 is CASSTGTSGSTGELFF. The CDR3 DNA sequence: TGCGCCAGCAGCACCGGGACTAGCGGGAGCACCGGGGAGCTGTTTTTT. The full variable domain, completed using reference TRBV5-1 and TRBJ2-2, is KAGVTQTPRYLIKTRGQQVTLSCSPISGHRSVSWYQQTPGQGLQFLFEYFSETQRNKGNFPGRFSGRQFSNSRSEMNVSTLELGDSALYLCASSTGTSGSTGELFFGEGSRLTVL.

The chain has TRBV5-1 and TRBJ2-3, with unresolved D. The germline gives CDR1 SGHRS, CDR2 YFSETQ. The length of the CDR3 is 15 residues. V was shortened by 1 base and J by 0 bases, with 9 bases between the two germline ends. CDR3 sequence: CASSLLIPSTDTQYF. Here the CDR3 DNA reads TGCGCCAGCAGCTTGCTGATCCCCAGCACAGATACGCAGTATTTT.

J is TRBJ1-5 and V is TRBV5-6; possibly TRBD1 for D (6 bases). Trimming shortened V by 1 base and J by 4 bases, and 9 bases separated the two germline ends. Germline V lookup: CDR1 SGHDT, CDR2 YYEEEE. The CDR3 length is 14 residues. For the CDR3, the DNA is TGTGCCAGCAGCTTGCCAGGGGTAAATCAGCCCCAGCATTTT. Protein sequence: CASSLPGVNQPQHF. Full variable domain (rest looked up from reference TRBV5-6 and TRBJ1-5): DAGVTQSPTHLIKTRGQQVTLRCSPKSGHDTVSWYQQALGQGPQFIFQYYEEEERQRGNFPDRFSGHQFPNYSSELNVNALLLGDSALYLCASSLPGVNQPQHFGDGTRLSIL.

The rearrangement links TRBV19 to TRBJ2-2, with 9 bases that match TRBD2. This CDR3 is built from 14 residues. Germline loops: CDR1 LNHDA, CDR2 SQIVND (reference sequence). After removal of 8 bases from V and 5 bases from J, the junction contained 6 bases not matched to a gene. The chain's CDR3 is CASSAGGGTGELFF. CDR3 sequence (DNA): TGTGCCAGTTCAGCGGGGGGCGGAACCGGGGAGCTGTTTTTT.

The V gene is TRBV20-1, the J gene TRBJ2-5; D ambiguous. The CDR3 extends over 10 amino acids. Germline-derived CDR1 and CDR2 are DFQATT and SNEGSKA (reference sequence). The V end lost 5 bases, the J end lost 4 bases, and 5 bases lay between the germline ends. CDR3 region: CSARSETQYF. The CDR3 DNA is TGCAGTGCTCGATCAGAGACCCAGTACTTC.

This clone turned up a few times. The chain employs TRBV7-2 and TRBJ2-7, with D possibly being TRBD1 or TRBD2 (5 bases each). Trimming removed 4 bases at V and 3 bases at J, with 10 bases between. The CDR3 totals 13 residues. Germline CDR1 reads SGHTA; CDR2 reads FQGNSA. The CDR3: CASSWGDSYEQYF. The CDR3 DNA follows: TGTGCCAGCAGCTGGGGAGACAGCTACGAGCAGTACTTC.

This clone appeared a few times. V gene TRBV5-4 combines with J gene TRBJ1-1, with D unclear. V lost 0 bases to trimming and J lost 1 base, with 10 bases between them. The germline gives CDR1 SGHNT, CDR2 YYREEE (reference sequence). The CDR3 has 15 amino acids. The CDR3 protein is CASSLGGWANTEAFF. The DNA for the CDR3 is TGTGCCAGCAGCTTGGGGGGATGGGCGAACACTGAAGCTTTCTTT.

The chain employs TRBV18 and TRBJ2-7, with 7 bases that match TRBD1. Germline V gene sequence: CDR1 KGHSH, CDR2 LQKENI. V was pared by 6 bases and J by 2 bases, with 7 bases of the junction left unmatched. This CDR3 is built from 14 residues. Written as DNA, the CDR3 is TGTGCCAGCTCCCGCGACAGGGCTGCCTACGAGCAGTACTTC. This sequence encodes CASSRDRAAYEQYF.